The 21 T cell receptor beta chains in this list originate from one sample, sequenced in a study of shared clonotypes between healthy human individuals. Sequenced by immunoSEQ multiplex PCR; TCRdb stores in-frame clones only, minus some. The sample records 1,500,000 or so clones, about 98.5% being singletons. Sequencing used naive CD4+ T cells sorted from blood. The sample's subset: CD45RA+ positively selected. The receptors here all came from a young man in good health.

The J gene is TRBJ1-5, the V gene TRBV5-1; D remains unclear. V was cut by 4 bases and J by 14 bases, with 19 bases left in between. The CDR3 contains 13 residues. CDR1 is SGHRS and CDR2 is YFSETQ in the germline V gene. CDR3 nucleotide sequence: TGCGCCAGCAGCGCTGAAAATCCGGAATTAGAGCATTTT. This sequence encodes CASSAENPELEHF.

The V call is TRBV5-1, the J call TRBJ1-1; D is unresolved. V lost 3 bases, J lost 2 bases, and 11 bases lay in between. From germline, CDR1 is SGHRS and CDR2 YFSETQ. The CDR3 runs to 14 residues. Here the CDR3 reads CASSSNPGNTEAFF. The CDR3 DNA follows: TGCGCCAGCAGCTCGAACCCGGGCAACACTGAAGCTTTCTTT.

This chain joins TRBV29-1 and TRBJ2-3, with 10 positions matching TRBD2. V was pared by 4 bases and J by 4 bases, with 20 bases of the junction left unmatched. There are 19 residues in the CDR3. In germline, CDR1 is SQVTM, CDR2 ANQGSEA. CDR3 DNA: TGCAGCGTTGGGGGGGAGCGGAGTCTAGCGGGAGAGGGCGCAGATACGCAGTATTTT. Amino acids: CSVGGERSLAGEGADTQYF.

The chain combines TRBV5-1 with TRBJ1-5; D might be TRBD1 (5 bases). Trimming cost V 0 bases and J 3 bases, with 10 bases left between them. CDR1 is SGHRS, CDR2 YFSETQ, per germline. The CDR3 is made up of 15 amino acids. DNA for the CDR3: TGCGCCAGCAGCTTGGAATGGGGGACCAATCAGCCCCAGCATTTT. Amino acids: CASSLEWGTNQPQHF.

The J gene is TRBJ2-2, the V gene TRBV5-4; 8 bases map to TRBD2. The junction had 3 bases not matched to a gene; V was cut back by 0 bases and J by 5 bases. This CDR3 is built from 15 residues. Looked up from germline, CDR1 is SGHNT and CDR2 is YYREEE (reference sequence). CDR3 in amino acids: CASSLVAGLTGELFF. The DNA of the CDR3 is TGTGCCAGCAGCTTGGTAGCGGGACTTACCGGGGAGCTGTTTTTT.

V gene TRBV11-3 combines with J gene TRBJ2-1; TRBD1 agrees at 8 bases. The germline V gene has CDR1 SGHNT and CDR2 YENEEA. CDR3 size: 13 residues. V shed 5 bases, J shed 6 bases, and the junction held 3 bases outside the gene matches. CDR3 protein: CASSPTGVNEQFF. DNA for the CDR3: TGTGCCAGCAGCCCGACAGGGGTCAATGAGCAGTTCTTC.

This clone occurred once. The V call is TRBV7-2, the J call TRBJ1-2; no clear D gene. Deletions cut 5 bases from V and 6 bases from J, with 16 bases between. The germline V gene encodes CDR1 SGHTA and CDR2 FQGNSA. This CDR3 spans 14 amino acids. The CDR3: CASSRLRFRDGYTF. The CDR3 bases are TGTGCCAGCAGCCGGCTTAGGTTTCGGGATGGCTACACCTTC.

With respect to this clone: Other DNA sequences in the same sample also yield this CDR3. V gene TRBV7-3 combines with J gene TRBJ2-3; D is unclear. The germline V and J ends were trimmed by 4 bases and 1 base, with 6 bases remaining between them. Germline V gene sequence: CDR1 SGHTA, CDR2 FQGTGA. The length of the CDR3 is 13 residues. The CDR3 nucleotides read TGTGCCAGCAGCTCCCAGGGCACAGATACGCAGTATTTT. The encoded protein is CASSSQGTDTQYF.

V and J are TRBV5-1 and TRBJ2-7, with 7 positions matching TRBD2. The trim removed 7 bases at V and 4 bases at J, leaving 8 bases unmatched. The length of the CDR3 is 13 residues. The germline V gene has CDR1 SGHRS and CDR2 YFSETQ. The CDR3 DNA reads as TGCGCCAGCCGCCCCGGGAGGAATTACGAGCAGTACTTC. Translation: CASRPGRNYEQYF.

This clone appeared once. One junction end does not reproduce the germline sequence, and a read error may be involved. The chain is built from TRBV28 and TRBJ2-7; 12 nucleotides line up with TRBD1. This CDR3 spans 15 amino acids. Per the germline V gene, CDR1 is MDHEN and CDR2 is SYDVKM. CDR3 DNA: TGTGCCAGCAGTTTAGGGGACAGGGGGCGGGTACCGCCGAACTTC. Protein: CASSLGDRGRVPPNF.

The chain uses TRBV5-1 and TRBJ1-1; a possible D gene is TRBD1 (6 bases). CDR1 is SGHRS and CDR2 is YFSETQ in the germline V gene. This CDR3 is 15 amino acids long. The germline V and J ends were trimmed by 0 bases and 1 base, with 10 bases remaining between them. CDR3 in amino acids: CASSLDPQGNTEAFF. The CDR3 DNA follows: TGCGCCAGCAGCTTGGATCCACAGGGGAACACTGAAGCTTTCTTT.

The J gene is TRBJ1-4, the V gene TRBV2, with D possibly TRBD1 on 5 matching bases. This CDR3 has 15 residues. The germline V gene has CDR1 SNHLY and CDR2 FYNNEI. V was shortened by 5 bases and J by 8 bases, with 18 bases between the two germline ends. The CDR3 is CASSRDPQGGEKLFF. CDR3 DNA: TGTGCCAGCAGTAGAGATCCGCAGGGTGGAGAAAAACTGTTTTTT. The variable domain in full, with the rest retrieved from reference TRBV2 and TRBJ1-4, is EPEVTQTPSHQVTQMGQEVILRCVPISNHLYFYWYRQILGQKVEFLVSFYNNEISEKSEIFDDQFSVERPDGSNFTLKIRSTKLEDSAMYFCASSRDPQGGEKLFFGSGTQLSVL.

This chain uses TRBV5-6 with TRBJ2-1; the match to TRBD1 covers 7 bases. Germline V CDR1 and CDR2: SGHDT, YYEEEE. V shed 7 bases, J shed 6 bases, and the junction held 7 bases outside the gene matches. The CDR3 is made up of 13 amino acids. The CDR3 DNA follows: TGTGCCAGCGTACGGGACAGTGTCAATGAGCAGTTCTTC. Its protein is CASVRDSVNEQFF. Based on the CDR3 plus reference TRBV5-6 and TRBJ2-1, the full variable domain is DAGVTQSPTHLIKTRGQQVTLRCSPKSGHDTVSWYQQALGQGPQFIFQYYEEEERQRGNFPDRFSGHQFPNYSSELNVNALLLGDSALYLCASVRDSVNEQFFGPGTRLTVL.

The genes are TRBV7-2 and TRBJ1-5; 7 bases are a match to TRBD1. Germline CDR1 SGHTA, CDR2 FQGNSA. This CDR3 has 18 amino acids. The junction had 16 bases not matched to a gene; V was cut back by 1 base and J by 7 bases. The CDR3 protein is CASSLEGRQGSRWQPQHF. For the CDR3, the DNA is TGTGCCAGCAGCTTAGAGGGGAGACAGGGCTCCAGGTGGCAGCCCCAGCATTTT.

The V gene is TRBV5-1, the J gene TRBJ2-1; D might be TRBD2 (6 bases). Germline CDR1 reads SGHRS; CDR2 reads YFSETQ. The CDR3 has 19 residues. Trimming pared 0 bases from V and 6 bases from J, leaving 25 bases between. CDR3 DNA sequence: TGCGCCAGCAGCTTGGTTCCAGGGACTTTGCAAAAATCGGGCAATGAGCAGTTCTTC. Translated: CASSLVPGTLQKSGNEQFF.

This clone has just one count. The chain recombines TRBV10-1 with TRBJ1-1; D possibly corresponds to TRBD1 (5 bases). This CDR3 is built from 14 residues. V was shortened by 4 bases and J by 11 bases, with 20 bases between the two germline ends. Germline CDR1 WNHNN, CDR2 SYGVQD (reference sequence). The CDR3 DNA reads as TGCGCCAGCAGTGGGAACAACGGGGCCTTGAACGCTTTCTTT. As protein: CASSGNNGALNAFF.

The chain links TRBV6-6 to TRBJ1-2; D remains ambiguous. CDR3 length: 11 residues. Germline V gene lookup returns CDR1 MNHNY and CDR2 SVGAGI (reference sequence). Trimming pared 1 base from V and 5 bases from J, leaving 2 bases between. The CDR3 sequence: CASSYLYGYTF. The CDR3, as DNA: TGTGCCAGCAGTTACTTATATGGCTACACCTTC.

The V and J genes are TRBV5-1 and TRBJ2-5; TRBD2 aligns across 16 bases. Germline assignment: CDR1 SGHRS and CDR2 YFSETQ. This CDR3 is built from 17 residues. The J segment lost 5 bases and the V segment lost 5 bases, leaving 9 bases of the junction unmatched. The CDR3 sequence is CASREGLAGGPGETQYF. In DNA, the CDR3 is TGCGCCAGCAGAGAGGGACTAGCGGGAGGGCCGGGGGAGACCCAGTACTTC.

This CDR3 reads CASSTWGGSNEKLFF. The CDR3 nucleotides are TGTGCCAGCAGCACCTGGGGCGGATCTAATGAAAAACTGTTTTTT. The genes are TRBV5-4 and TRBJ1-4, with D possibly TRBD1 on 5 matching bases. From germline, CDR1 is SGHNT and CDR2 YYREEE (reference sequence). V was shortened by 4 bases and J by 3 bases, with 13 bases between the two germline ends. The CDR3 is made up of 15 amino acids.

The CDR3 DNA follows: TGTGCCAGCAGCTCGTGGGAGGAGCAGTACTTC. It encodes CASSSWEEQYF. The rearrangement links TRBV5-6 to TRBJ2-7; possible D gene TRBD2, 5 bases. The CDR3 covers 11 residues. V was trimmed by 3 bases and J by 7 bases, leaving 8 bases between them. CDR1 SGHDT and CDR2 YYEEEE come from the germline V gene. The full variable domain, its missing parts supplied by reference TRBV5-6 and TRBJ2-7, is DAGVTQSPTHLIKTRGQQVTLRCSPKSGHDTVSWYQQALGQGPQFIFQYYEEEERQRGNFPDRFSGHQFPNYSSELNVNALLLGDSALYLCASSSWEEQYFGPGTRLTVT.

The chain employs TRBV5-6 and TRBJ2-3; 7 positions agree with TRBD1. V shed 4 bases, J shed 1 base, and the junction held 3 bases outside the gene matches. This CDR3 has 14 residues. Germline V CDR1 and CDR2: SGHDT, YYEEEE. The CDR3 here is CASSTQGGTDTQYF. The CDR3 DNA reads TGTGCCAGCAGCACGCAGGGGGGCACAGATACGCAGTATTTT.